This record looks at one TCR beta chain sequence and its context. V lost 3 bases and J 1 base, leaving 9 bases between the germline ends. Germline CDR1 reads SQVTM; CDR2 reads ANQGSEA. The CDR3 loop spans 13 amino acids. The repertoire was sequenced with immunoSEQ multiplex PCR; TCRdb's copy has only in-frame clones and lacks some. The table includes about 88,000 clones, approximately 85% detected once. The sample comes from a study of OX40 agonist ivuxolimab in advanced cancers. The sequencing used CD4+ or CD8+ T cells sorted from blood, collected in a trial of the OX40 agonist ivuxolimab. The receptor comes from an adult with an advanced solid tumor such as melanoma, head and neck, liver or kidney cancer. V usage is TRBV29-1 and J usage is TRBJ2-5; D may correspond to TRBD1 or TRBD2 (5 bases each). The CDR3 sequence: CSVDGTVQETQYF. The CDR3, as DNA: TGCAGCGTTGACGGGACGGTCCAAGAGACCCAGTACTTC. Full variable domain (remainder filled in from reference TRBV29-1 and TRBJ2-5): SAVISQKPSRDICQRGTSLTIQCQVDSQVTMMFWYRQQPGQSLTLIATANQGSEATYESGFVIDKFPISRPNLTFSTLTVSNMSPEDSSIYLCSVDGTVQETQYFGPGTRLLVL.